This T cell receptor beta chain was recovered during a study of blood T cell repertoires in COVID-19. Looking at the study overall: In each case, the material was cDNA or gDNA derived from T cells, B-cell-depleted T cells, or PBMCs.

Generated by immunoSEQ multiplex PCR, the TCRdb table keeps only in-frame clones and is missing some. The profile covers a few hundred thousand clones, with roughly nine tenths appearing a single time and almost 3% taken by the ten largest. Per the germline V gene, CDR1 is SNHLY and CDR2 is FYNNEI. The CDR3 has 14 amino acids. The V gene lost 6 bases and the J gene lost 3 bases, with 9 bases spanning the gap. Participants were placed into cohorts based on the clinical history they reported. Sample: PBMCs or T cells enriched from blood (not recorded which). The gene calls are TRBV2 and TRBJ1-6; perhaps TRBD1 as D (6 bases). The clonotype originates from a woman younger than 45 who had recovered from COVID-19. The CDR3 region is CASRLDSYNSPLHF. The CDR3 DNA is TGTGCCAGCAGGCTGGACAGCTATAATTCACCCCTCCACTTT. Looking up the rest from reference TRBV2 and TRBJ1-6 gives the full variable domain: EPEVTQTPSHQVTQMGQEVILRCVPISNHLYFYWYRQILGQKVEFLVSFYNNEISEKSEIFDDQFSVERPDGSNFTLKIRSTKLEDSAMYFCASRLDSYNSPLHFGNGTRLTVT.